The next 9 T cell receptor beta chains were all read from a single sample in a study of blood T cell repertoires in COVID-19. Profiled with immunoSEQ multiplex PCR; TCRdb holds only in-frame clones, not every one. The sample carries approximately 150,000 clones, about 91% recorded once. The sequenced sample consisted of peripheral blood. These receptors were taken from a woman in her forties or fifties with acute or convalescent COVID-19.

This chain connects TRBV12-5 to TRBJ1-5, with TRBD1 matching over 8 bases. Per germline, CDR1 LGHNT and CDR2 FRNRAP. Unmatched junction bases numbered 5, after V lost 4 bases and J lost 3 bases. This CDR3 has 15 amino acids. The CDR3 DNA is TGTGCTAGTGGTTCAGGACAGGGTCCCAATCAGCCCCAGCATTTT. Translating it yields CASGSGQGPNQPQHF. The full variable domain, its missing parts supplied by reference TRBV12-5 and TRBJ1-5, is DARVTQTPRHKVTEMGQEVTMRCQPILGHNTVFWYRQTMMQGLELLAYFRNRAPLDDSGMPKDRFSAEMPDATLATLKIQPSEPRDSAVYFCASGSGQGPNQPQHFGDGTRLSIL.

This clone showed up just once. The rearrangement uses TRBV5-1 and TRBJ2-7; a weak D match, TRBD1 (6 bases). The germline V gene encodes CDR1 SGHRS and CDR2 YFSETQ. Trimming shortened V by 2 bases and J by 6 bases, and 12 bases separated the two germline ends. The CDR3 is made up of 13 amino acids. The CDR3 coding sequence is TGCGCCAGCAGCTTACAACAGGGAGTCGAGCAGTACTTC. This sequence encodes CASSLQQGVEQYF. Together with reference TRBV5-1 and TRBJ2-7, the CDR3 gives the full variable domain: KAGVTQTPRYLIKTRGQQVTLSCSPISGHRSVSWYQQTPGQGLQFLFEYFSETQRNKGNFPGRFSGRQFSNSRSEMNVSTLELGDSALYLCASSLQQGVEQYFGPGTRLTVT.

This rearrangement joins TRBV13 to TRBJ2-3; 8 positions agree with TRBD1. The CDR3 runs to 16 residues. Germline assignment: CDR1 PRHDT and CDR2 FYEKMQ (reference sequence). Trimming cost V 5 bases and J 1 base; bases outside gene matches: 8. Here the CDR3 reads CASSPRTGYGTDTQYF. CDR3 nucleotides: TGTGCCAGCAGCCCGAGGACAGGGTACGGCACAGATACGCAGTATTTT.

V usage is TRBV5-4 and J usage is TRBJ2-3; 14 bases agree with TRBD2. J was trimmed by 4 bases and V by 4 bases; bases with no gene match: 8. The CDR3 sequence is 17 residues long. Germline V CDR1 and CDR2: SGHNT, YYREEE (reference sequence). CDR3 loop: CASSSGTSGSGADTQYF. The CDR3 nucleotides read TGTGCCAGCAGCAGCGGGACTAGCGGGAGTGGTGCAGATACGCAGTATTTT.

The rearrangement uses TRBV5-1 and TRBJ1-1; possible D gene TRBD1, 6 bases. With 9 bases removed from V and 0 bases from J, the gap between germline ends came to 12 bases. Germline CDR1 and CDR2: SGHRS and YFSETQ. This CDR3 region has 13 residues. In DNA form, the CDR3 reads TGCGCCACCGCCGGGACATTGAACACTGAAGCTTTCTTT. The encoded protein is CATAGTLNTEAFF.

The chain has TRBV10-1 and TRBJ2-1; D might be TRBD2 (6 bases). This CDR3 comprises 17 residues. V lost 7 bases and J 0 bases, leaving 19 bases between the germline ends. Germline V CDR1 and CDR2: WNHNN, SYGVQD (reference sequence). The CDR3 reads CASIGNTSRSSYNEQFF. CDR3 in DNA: TGCGCCAGCATTGGTAATACTAGCAGGAGCTCCTACAATGAGCAGTTCTTC.

CDR3 in DNA: TGTGCTAGTGGTGGCCCGACTAGCGGGGGGCTAGATACGCAGTATTTT. As protein: CASGGPTSGGLDTQYF. The chain combines TRBV12-5 with TRBJ2-3, with 13 nucleotides matching TRBD2. The CDR3 covers 16 residues. J gave up 5 bases and V 5 bases, and 7 bases lay outside the gene matches. Germline values: CDR1 LGHNT, CDR2 FRNRAP.

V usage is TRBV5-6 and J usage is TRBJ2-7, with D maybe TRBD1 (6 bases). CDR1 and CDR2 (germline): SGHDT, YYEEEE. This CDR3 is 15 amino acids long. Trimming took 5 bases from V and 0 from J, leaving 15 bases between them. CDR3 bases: TGTGCCAGCAGTGGGGACACTCATCCCTCCTACGAGCAGTACTTC. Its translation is CASSGDTHPSYEQYF.

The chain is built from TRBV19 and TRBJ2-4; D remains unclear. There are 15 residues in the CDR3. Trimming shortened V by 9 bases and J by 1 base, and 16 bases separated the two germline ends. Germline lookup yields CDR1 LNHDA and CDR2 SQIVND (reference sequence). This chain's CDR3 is CASLRVAGAKNIQYF. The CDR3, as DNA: TGTGCCAGCCTTCGGGTCGCCGGGGCCAAAAACATTCAGTACTTC.